Sequencing of this TCR beta chain was carried out in a study of blood T cell repertoires in COVID-19. Study summary: Spain, Italy and the United States supplied samples that represented acute and convalescent COVID-19.

This CDR3 contains 17 residues. V was pared by 4 bases and J by 5 bases, with 23 bases between. Germline CDR1 reads LGHDT; CDR2 reads YNNKEL (reference sequence). Assay: immunoSEQ multiplex PCR; the TCRdb copy retains only in-frame clones and omits some. The table lists about 24,000 clones, roughly 90% of them singletons, with 25% to 35% in the top ten. The receptor comes from a woman in her seventies with active COVID-19. The chain links TRBV3-1 (or the pseudogene TRBV3-2) to TRBJ1-2; D is unresolved. Sequencing used peripheral blood. CDR3 protein: CASSPTPSDGGRYGYTF. CDR3 DNA sequence: TGTGCCAGCAGCCCGACACCCTCAGATGGAGGAAGATATGGCTACACCTTC.